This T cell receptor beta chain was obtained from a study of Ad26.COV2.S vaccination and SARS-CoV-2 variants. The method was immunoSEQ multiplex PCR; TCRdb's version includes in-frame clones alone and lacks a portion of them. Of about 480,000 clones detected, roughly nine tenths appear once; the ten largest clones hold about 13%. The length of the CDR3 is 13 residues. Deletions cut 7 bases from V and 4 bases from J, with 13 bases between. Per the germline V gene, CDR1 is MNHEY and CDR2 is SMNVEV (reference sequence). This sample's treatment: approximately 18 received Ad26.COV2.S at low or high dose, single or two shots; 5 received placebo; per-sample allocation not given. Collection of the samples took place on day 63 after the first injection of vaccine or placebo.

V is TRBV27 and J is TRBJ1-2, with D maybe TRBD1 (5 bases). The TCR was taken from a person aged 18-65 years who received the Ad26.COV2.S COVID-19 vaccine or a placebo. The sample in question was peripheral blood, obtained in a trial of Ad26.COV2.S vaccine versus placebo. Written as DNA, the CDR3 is TGTGCCAGCAAGCGGCAGGGAAGCTATGGCTACACCTTC. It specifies CASKRQGSYGYTF.